This TCR beta chain was sequenced for a study of cytomegalovirus exposure and HLA in healthy donors. General study points: For cytomegalovirus status, the classifier reportedly gave diagnoses with high specificity and sensitivity.

The PCR contained 60 Vbeta and 13 Jbeta primers. The assay was immunoSEQ multiplex PCR, and TCRdb's table has in-frame clones only and misses some. Seen in this sample are 150,000 or so clones; the ten most common clones hold more than 1.5%. Nominally healthy donors were sampled, though unrecorded immune exposures were likely. Note on this clone: Its specificity is not known.

This receptor was taken from a man between 18 and 29 years old in good health and CMV-seronegative. The sample consisted of PBMCs.

The CDR3 protein is CASSRNSVTGEAFF. Here the CDR3 DNA reads TGTGCCAGCAGCCGGAATTCTGTTACAGGGGAAGCTTTCTTT. The chain uses TRBV7-8 and TRBJ1-1, with a tentative D call TRBD1 (6 bases). Per germline, CDR1 SGHVS and CDR2 FQNEAQ. V dropped 5 bases and J dropped 8 bases, with 18 bases sitting between them. CDR3 size: 14 residues.